The next 11 T cell receptor beta chains were all read from a single sample in a study of T cell responses to AZD1222 COVID-19 vaccine. TCRdb keeps only in-frame clones here, not all; method: immunoSEQ multiplex PCR. This table has about 92,000 clones, roughly nine tenths appearing once. This sample comprised peripheral blood, obtained on day 0 of AZD1222 vaccination. The receptor set was obtained from an adult in good health.

With respect to this clone: The sample holds other DNA sequences that translate to the same CDR3. The genes are TRBV28 and TRBJ1-4, with 8 bases that match TRBD1. The trim removed 5 bases at V and 7 bases at J, leaving 6 bases unmatched. Germline V gene lookup returns CDR1 MDHEN and CDR2 SYDVKM. The CDR3 consists of 14 residues. CDR3 loop: CASSRTGFSEKLFF. CDR3 sequence (DNA): TGTGCCAGCAGTCGGACAGGGTTTTCTGAAAAACTGTTTTTT.

The J gene is TRBJ2-2, the V gene TRBV11-2; 9 nucleotides line up with TRBD1. The CDR3 spans 15 residues. Trimming took 5 bases from V and 0 from J; bases not matched to a gene: 1. Looked up from germline, CDR1 is SGHAT and CDR2 is FQNNGV. DNA of the CDR3: TGTGCCAGCAGCCGGACAGGGGCGAACACCGGGGAGCTGTTTTTT. Its translation is CASSRTGANTGELFF.

V usage is TRBV10-3 and J usage is TRBJ1-1, with TRBD1 matching over 8 bases. This CDR3 is 14 amino acids long. V gave up 6 bases and J gave up 2 bases; unmatched junction bases: 5. Germline CDR1 and CDR2: ENHRY and SYGVKD. Here the CDR3 reads CAIRLGQGNTEAFF. CDR3 DNA: TGTGCCATCAGACTTGGACAGGGAAACACTGAAGCTTTCTTT.

V and J are TRBV15 and TRBJ2-2; D remains unclear. The CDR3 consists of 16 residues. CDR1 LNHNV and CDR2 YYDKDF come from the germline V gene (reference sequence). The germline V and J ends were trimmed by 0 bases and 7 bases, with 15 bases remaining between them. CDR3 bases: TGTGCCACCAGCAGAGAACCCCATTCCGGTGACGGGGAGCTGTTTTTT. It is translated as CATSREPHSGDGELFF.

This chain uses TRBV20-1 with TRBJ2-6; D is undetermined. Trimming took 3 bases from V and 4 from J, leaving 7 bases between them. Germline CDR1 is DFQATT and CDR2 is SNEGSKA (reference sequence). This CDR3 spans 13 amino acids. CDR3 bases: TGCAGTGCTAGTGTAGCAGGGGCCAACGTCCTGACTTTC. This gives the protein CSASVAGANVLTF.

The chain carries TRBV7-2 and TRBJ1-5; D call uncertain. The CDR3 is 16 amino acids. CDR1 is SGHTA, CDR2 FQGNSA, per germline. The V end was cut by 1 base, the J end by 2 bases, with 12 bases between. The CDR3 is CASSLGGGRGNQPQHF. The CDR3 bases are TGTGCCAGCAGCTTAGGGGGTGGACGGGGCAATCAGCCCCAGCATTTT.

V gene TRBV19 combines with J gene TRBJ2-1, with 10 bases aligning to TRBD2. The ends lost 1 base at V and 5 bases at J; junction bases unmatched: 11. Germline CDR1 LNHDA, CDR2 SQIVND (reference sequence). CDR3 size: 18 residues. CDR3 in amino acids: CASSIGLAGAAYHNEQFF. In DNA form, the CDR3 reads TGTGCCAGTAGTATAGGACTAGCGGGCGCTGCGTATCACAATGAGCAGTTCTTC. The complete variable domain, with remaining parts taken from reference TRBV19 and TRBJ2-1, reads DGGITQSPKYLFRKEGQNVTLSCEQNLNHDAMYWYRQDPGQGLRLIYYSQIVNDFQKGDIAEGYSVSREKKESFPLTVTSAQKNPTAFYLCASSIGLAGAAYHNEQFFGPGTRLTVL.

This clone was observed once. The rearrangement links TRBV7-9 to TRBJ1-2; D ambiguous. Germline V lookup: CDR1 SEHNR, CDR2 FQNEAQ (reference sequence). This CDR3 has 14 amino acids. V shed 7 bases and J shed 3 bases, with 15 bases lying between them. CDR3 coding DNA: TGTGCCAGCAACCAACAACCTGGGCACTATGGCTACACCTTC. Translated: CASNQQPGHYGYTF.

This chain links TRBV4-1 with TRBJ2-4, with a tentative D call TRBD2 (6 bases). The CDR3 covers 17 residues. Germline V lookup: CDR1 MGHRA, CDR2 YSYEKL. Trimming removed 0 bases at V and 2 bases at J, with 14 bases between. CDR3 sequence reads: CASSQERGGSSKNIQYF. Written as DNA, the CDR3 is TGCGCCAGCAGCCAAGAGCGGGGTGGGTCATCCAAAAACATTCAGTACTTC.

A few counts support this clone. DNA of the CDR3: TGTGCCAGTAGTATAGTGGGGACAGAGAACACTGAAGCTTTCTTT. Its translation is CASSIVGTENTEAFF. The chain is built from TRBV19 and TRBJ1-1, with 7 bases lining up with TRBD1. Germline CDR1 and CDR2: LNHDA and SQIVND (reference sequence). The CDR3 is 15 amino acids. J gave up 1 base and V 1 base, and 3 bases lay outside the gene matches.

The chain combines TRBV18 with TRBJ1-1; TRBD1 might be the D (6 bases). CDR3 length: 16 residues. Germline V gene sequence: CDR1 KGHSH, CDR2 LQKENI. V lost 2 bases and J lost 0, with 13 bases in between. CDR3 in amino acids: CASSPVTQGMNTEAFF. In DNA form, the CDR3 reads TGTGCCAGCTCACCAGTCACACAGGGAATGAACACTGAAGCTTTCTTT.